These T cell receptor beta chains were read from a single sample in a study of blood T cells in healthy people across ages. TCRdb ran MiXCR on the 5' RACE reads and lists one entry per CDR3 protein. In the table there are around 700,000 distinct CDR3 sequences, 25% of which are singletons. These data were also filed under a second study, of T cells of mothers and their children.

Sequencing was carried out using blood. Receptors originate from a boy aged 10-17 years in good health. Each CDR3 is given with its conserved first and last residue. A D gene is named only where the DNA matches it firmly. Size is omitted from some rows. Given values are once, few, many or a class for expanded clones.

CDR3 length	V gene	clone size	J gene	D gene	CDR3 DNA	CDR3 protein
14	TRBV28	few	TRBJ2-7	.	TGTGCCAGCACCGTCCAGGGGGGCTCCTACGAGCAGTACTTC	CASTVQGGSYEQYF
16	TRBV5-1	few	TRBJ1-3	.	TGCGCCAGCAGCCCGAGACAGTTATATTCTGGAAACACCATATATTTT	CASSPRQLYSGNTIYF
13	TRBV29-1	.	TRBJ2-1	.	TGCAGCGTTGGTATCAGCTCCTACAATGAGCAGTTCTTC	CSVGISSYNEQFF
14	TRBV11-2	.	TRBJ2-7	.	TGTGCCAGCAGCTTAGACCCAGGGGCCCACGAGCAGTACTTC	CASSLDPGAHEQYF
13	TRBV2	few	TRBJ2-1	.	TGTGCCAGCAGTGAATGGCCAGAGAATGTGCAGTTCTTC	CASSEWPENVQFF
17	TRBV4-3	.	TRBJ2-2	TRBD2	TGCGCCAGCAGCCACGGGACTAGCGGGGTGAACACCGGGGAGCTGTTTTTT	CASSHGTSGVNTGELFF
14	TRBV6-5	few	TRBJ1-2	.	TGTGCCAGCAGCCCGGGGGTGGATGGCTATGGCTACACCTTC	CASSPGVDGYGYTF
17	TRBV5-1	few	TRBJ2-1	.	TGCGCCAGCAGCTCCGTCCTGTTGGGGGCCTCCTACAATGAGCAGTTCTTC	CASSSVLLGASYNEQFF
16	TRBV20-1	.	TRBJ2-5	TRBD1	TGCAGTGCAACCCAACGGGACAGGGTTCCCCAAGAGACCCAGTACTTC	CSATQRDRVPQETQYF
12	TRBV5-4	few	TRBJ1-6	.	TGTGCCAGCAGCTTGATTGGTTCACCCCTCCACTTT	CASSLIGSPLHF
13	TRBV19	.	TRBJ1-1	.	TGTGCCAGTAGTATAGGTCGAGCCACTGAAGCTTTCTTT	CASSIGRATEAFF
12	TRBV18	.	TRBJ1-1	.	TGTGCCAGCTCACTCAGGACAGAAGAAGCTTTCTTT	CASSLRTEEAFF
15	TRBV7-9	few	TRBJ1-3	.	TGTGCCAGCAGCCCAAGAGACAGCTCTGGAAACACCATATATTTT	CASSPRDSSGNTIYF
17	TRBV4-2	once	TRBJ2-1	.	TGTGCCAGCAGCCAAGACGTCCCCGGGAGCCCCTACAATGAGCAGTTCTTC	CASSQDVPGSPYNEQFF
14	TRBV7-2	few	TRBJ1-4	.	TGTGCCAGCAGCCCTGGACGGATTAATGAAAAACTGTTTTTT	CASSPGRINEKLFF
12	TRBV5-1	.	TRBJ2-2	.	TGCGCCAGCAGAGGGGGCACCGGGGAGCTGTTTTTT	CASRGGTGELFF
15	TRBV3-1	.	TRBJ2-5	.	TGTGCCAGCAGCCAAGCCCGGGGGCCTCAAGAGACCCAGTACTTC	CASSQARGPQETQYF
15	TRBV5-1	.	TRBJ2-3	TRBD2	TGCGCCAGCAGCTTGAGCGGGGGGCCCGCAGATACGCAGTATTTT	CASSLSGGPADTQYF
16	TRBV7-2	few	TRBJ1-2	TRBD1	TGTGCCAGCAGCTTAGACCCAGAGACAGGGTACTATGGCTACACCTTC	CASSLDPETGYYGYTF
14	TRBV20-1	few	TRBJ1-1	TRBD1	TGCAGTGCTAGAGGGACAGGGCTGGGCACTGAAGCTTTCTTT	CSARGTGLGTEAFF